Sequencing of this T cell receptor beta chain was carried out in a study of cytomegalovirus exposure and HLA in healthy donors. Study results and caveats: Among TCR beta chains, those listed as cytomegalovirus-associated numbered over 150. A later analysis found first-cohort TCR clusters tended to co-occur in the 120 validation repertoires. Through in vitro validation, a few CMV-associated chains were shown to be specific for CMV antigens.

The CDR3 is made up of 13 amino acids. Germline CDR1 and CDR2: MNHEY and SVGAGI. V was cut by 5 bases and J by 6 bases, with 11 bases left in between. Method: immunoSEQ multiplex PCR; TCRdb's copy keeps in-frame clones and lacks some. The sample records more than 95,000 clones, approximately 95% being singletons. From the 120-subject validation cohort, which was separate from the approximately 670-subject first cohort, the donors were drawn. As for this clone: The antigen is not known. The same CDR3 can be traced to other DNA sequences in this sample.

This chain connects TRBV6-5 to TRBJ1-5, with TRBD1 as a possible D gene (5 bases). Sequenced: PBMCs. The receptor was isolated from a man aged 18 to 29 in good health and CMV-seronegative. CDR3: CASSPGGGQPQHF. In DNA form, the CDR3 reads TGTGCCAGCAGTCCGGGGGGAGGTCAGCCCCAGCATTTT.